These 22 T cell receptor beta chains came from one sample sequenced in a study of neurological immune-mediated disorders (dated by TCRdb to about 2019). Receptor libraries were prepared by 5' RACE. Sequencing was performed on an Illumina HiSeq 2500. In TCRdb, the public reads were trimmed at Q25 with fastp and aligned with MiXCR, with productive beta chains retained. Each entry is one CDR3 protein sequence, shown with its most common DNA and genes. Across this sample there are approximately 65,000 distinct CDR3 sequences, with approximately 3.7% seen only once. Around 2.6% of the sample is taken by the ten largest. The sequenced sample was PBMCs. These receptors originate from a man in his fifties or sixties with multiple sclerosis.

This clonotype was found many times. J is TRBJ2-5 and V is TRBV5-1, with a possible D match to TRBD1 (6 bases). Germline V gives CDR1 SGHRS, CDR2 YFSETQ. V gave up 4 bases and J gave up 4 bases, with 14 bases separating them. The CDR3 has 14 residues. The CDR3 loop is CASSEPTGGETQYF. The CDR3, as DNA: TGCGCCAGCAGCGAGCCGACAGGAGGAGAGACCCAGTACTTC.

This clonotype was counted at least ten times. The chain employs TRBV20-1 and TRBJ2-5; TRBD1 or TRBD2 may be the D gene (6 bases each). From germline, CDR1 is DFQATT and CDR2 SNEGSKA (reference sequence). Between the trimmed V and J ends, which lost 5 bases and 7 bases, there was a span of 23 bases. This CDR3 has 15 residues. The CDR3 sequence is CSAPDPGAILGTQYF. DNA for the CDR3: TGCAGTGCTCCAGATCCGGGGGCCATCCTTGGGACCCAGTACTTC.

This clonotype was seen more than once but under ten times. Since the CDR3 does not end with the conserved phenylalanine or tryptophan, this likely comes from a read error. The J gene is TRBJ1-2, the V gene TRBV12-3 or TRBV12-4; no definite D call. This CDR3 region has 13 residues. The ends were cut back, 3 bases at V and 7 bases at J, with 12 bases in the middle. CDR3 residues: CASSFGIPSGYTY. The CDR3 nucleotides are TGTGCCAGCAGTTTTGGCATTCCGTCTGGCTACACCTAC.

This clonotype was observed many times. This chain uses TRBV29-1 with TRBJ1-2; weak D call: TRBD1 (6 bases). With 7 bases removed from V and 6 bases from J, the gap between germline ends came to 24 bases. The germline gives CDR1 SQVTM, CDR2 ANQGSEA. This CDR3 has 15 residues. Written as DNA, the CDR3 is TGCAGCGCCAAAACGATCACAGGGAAGGGGGATGGCTACACCTTC. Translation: CSAKTITGKGDGYTF.

This chain's CDR3 is CSAIGGEYQGEQYV. The DNA for the CDR3 is TGCAGTGCCATAGGTGGGGAATACCAGGGGGAGCAGTACGTC. V and J are TRBV20-1 and TRBJ2-7, with a possible D match to TRBD1 (6 bases). Germline CDR1 reads DFQATT; CDR2 reads SNEGSKA (reference sequence). The CDR3 loop spans 14 amino acids. V lost 6 bases and J 7 bases, leaving 22 bases between the germline ends.

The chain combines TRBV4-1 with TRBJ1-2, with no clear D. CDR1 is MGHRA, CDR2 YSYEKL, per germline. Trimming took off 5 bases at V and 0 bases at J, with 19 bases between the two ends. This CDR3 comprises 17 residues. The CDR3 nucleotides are TGCGCCAGCAGCGCGCCCGCCCGCGGCCGAGCTAACTATGGCTACACCTTC. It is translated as CASSAPARGRANYGYTF.

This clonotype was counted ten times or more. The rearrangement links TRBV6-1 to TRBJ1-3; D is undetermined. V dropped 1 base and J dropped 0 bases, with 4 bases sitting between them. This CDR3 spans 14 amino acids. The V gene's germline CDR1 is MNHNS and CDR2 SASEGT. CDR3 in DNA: TGTGCCAGCAGTGAAGGGGGCTCTGGAAACACCATATATTTT. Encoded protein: CASSEGGSGNTIYF.

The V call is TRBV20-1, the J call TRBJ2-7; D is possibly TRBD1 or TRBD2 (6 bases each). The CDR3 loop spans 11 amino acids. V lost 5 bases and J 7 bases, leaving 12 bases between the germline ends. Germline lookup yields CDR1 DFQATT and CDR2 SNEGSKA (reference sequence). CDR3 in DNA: TGCAGTGCTCGAGGGGGGCAAGAGCAGTACGTC. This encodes CSARGGQEQYV.

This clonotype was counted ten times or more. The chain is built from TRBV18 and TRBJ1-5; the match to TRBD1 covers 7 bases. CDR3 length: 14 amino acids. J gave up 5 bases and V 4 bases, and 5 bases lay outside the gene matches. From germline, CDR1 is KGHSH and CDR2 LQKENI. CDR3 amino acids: CASSLGQLHQPQHF. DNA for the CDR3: TGTGCCAGCTCACTGGGACAGTTACATCAGCCCCAGCATTTT.

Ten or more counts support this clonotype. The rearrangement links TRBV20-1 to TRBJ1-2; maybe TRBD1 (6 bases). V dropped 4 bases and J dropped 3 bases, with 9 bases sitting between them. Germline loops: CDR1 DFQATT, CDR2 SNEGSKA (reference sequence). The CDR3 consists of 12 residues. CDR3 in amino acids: CSATGQHYGYTF. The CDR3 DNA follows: TGCAGTGCTACTGGACAGCACTATGGCTACACCTTC.

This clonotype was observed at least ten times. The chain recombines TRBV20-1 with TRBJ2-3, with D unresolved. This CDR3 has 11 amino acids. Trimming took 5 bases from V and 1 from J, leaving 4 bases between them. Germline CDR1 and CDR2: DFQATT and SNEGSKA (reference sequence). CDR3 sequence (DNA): TGCAGTGCTGTAGGCACAGATACGCAGTATTTT. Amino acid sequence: CSAVGTDTQYF.

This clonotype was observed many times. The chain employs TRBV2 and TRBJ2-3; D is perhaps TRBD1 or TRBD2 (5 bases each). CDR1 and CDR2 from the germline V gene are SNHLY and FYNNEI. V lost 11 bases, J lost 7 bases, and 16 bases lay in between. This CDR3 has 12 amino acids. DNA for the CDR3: TGTGCCGGAAAAGGGGACCAGAATACGCAGTATTTT. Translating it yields CAGKGDQNTQYF.

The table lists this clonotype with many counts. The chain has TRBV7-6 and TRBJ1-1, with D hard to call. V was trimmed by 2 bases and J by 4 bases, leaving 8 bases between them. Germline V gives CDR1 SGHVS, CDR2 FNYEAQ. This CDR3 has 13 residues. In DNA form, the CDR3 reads TGTGCCAGCAGCTTAAGCCAACTCACTGAAGCTTTCTTT. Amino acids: CASSLSQLTEAFF.

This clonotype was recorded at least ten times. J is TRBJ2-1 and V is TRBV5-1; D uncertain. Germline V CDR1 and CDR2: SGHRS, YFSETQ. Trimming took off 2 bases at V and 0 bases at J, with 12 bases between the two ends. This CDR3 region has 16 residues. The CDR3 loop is CASSFQHSLSYNEQFF. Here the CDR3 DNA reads TGCGCCAGCAGCTTCCAACACAGCCTCTCCTACAATGAGCAGTTCTTC.

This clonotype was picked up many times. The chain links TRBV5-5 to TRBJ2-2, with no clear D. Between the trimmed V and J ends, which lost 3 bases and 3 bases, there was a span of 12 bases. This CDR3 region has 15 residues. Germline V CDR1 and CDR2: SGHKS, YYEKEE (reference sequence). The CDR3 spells CASSSSPTDTGELFF. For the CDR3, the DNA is TGTGCCAGCAGCTCGTCCCCGACCGACACCGGGGAGCTGTTTTTT.

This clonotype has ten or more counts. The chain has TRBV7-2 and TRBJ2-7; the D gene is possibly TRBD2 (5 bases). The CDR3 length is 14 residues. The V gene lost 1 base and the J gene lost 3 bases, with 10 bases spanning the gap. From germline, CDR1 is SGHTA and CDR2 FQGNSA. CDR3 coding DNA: TGTGCCAGCAGCTTAGGAGGGCGGAGCTACGAGCAGTACTTC. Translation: CASSLGGRSYEQYF.

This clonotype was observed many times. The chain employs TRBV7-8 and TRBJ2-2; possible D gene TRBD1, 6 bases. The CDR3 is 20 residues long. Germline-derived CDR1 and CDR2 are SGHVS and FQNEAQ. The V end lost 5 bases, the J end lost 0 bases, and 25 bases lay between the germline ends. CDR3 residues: CASSHRLGNRDTTNTGELFF. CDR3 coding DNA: TGTGCCAGCAGCCATAGGTTAGGAAACCGGGACACAACGAACACCGGGGAGCTGTTTTTT.

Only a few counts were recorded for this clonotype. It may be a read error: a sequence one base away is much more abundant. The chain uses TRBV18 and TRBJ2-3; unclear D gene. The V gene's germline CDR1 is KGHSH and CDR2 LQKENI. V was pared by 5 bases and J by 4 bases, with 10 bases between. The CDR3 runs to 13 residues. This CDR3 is CASSTDKSDTQYF. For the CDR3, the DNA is TGTGCCAGCTCAACTGATAAATCAGATACGCAGTATTTT.

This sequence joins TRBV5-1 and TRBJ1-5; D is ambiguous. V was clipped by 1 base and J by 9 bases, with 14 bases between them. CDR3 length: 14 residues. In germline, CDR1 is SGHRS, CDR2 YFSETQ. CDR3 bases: TGCGCCAGCAGCTTGAATGAGGATGGGTTGCCCCAGCATTTT. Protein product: CASSLNEDGLPQHF.

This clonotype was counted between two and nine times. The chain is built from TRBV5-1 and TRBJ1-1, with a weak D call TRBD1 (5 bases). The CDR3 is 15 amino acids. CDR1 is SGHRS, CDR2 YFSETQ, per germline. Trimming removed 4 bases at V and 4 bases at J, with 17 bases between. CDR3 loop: CASSGGLRLGTEAFF. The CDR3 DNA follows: TGCGCCAGCAGCGGGGGGTTGCGTCTGGGCACTGAAGCTTTCTTT.

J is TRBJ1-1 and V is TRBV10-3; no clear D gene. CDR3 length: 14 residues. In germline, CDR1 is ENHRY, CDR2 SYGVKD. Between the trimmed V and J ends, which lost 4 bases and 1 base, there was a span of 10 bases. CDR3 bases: TGTGCCATCAGTGGACCGAACCCGAACACTGAAGCTTTCTTT. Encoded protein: CAISGPNPNTEAFF.

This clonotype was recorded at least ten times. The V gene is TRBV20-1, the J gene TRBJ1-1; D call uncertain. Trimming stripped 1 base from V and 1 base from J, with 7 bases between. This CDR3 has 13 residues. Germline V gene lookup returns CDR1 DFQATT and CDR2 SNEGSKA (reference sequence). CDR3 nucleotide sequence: TGCAGTGCTAGAGTGGCCAGGAACACTGAAGCTTTCTTT. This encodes CSARVARNTEAFF.